A single sample gave rise to the 25 T cell receptor beta chains below, sequenced in a study of shared clonotypes between healthy human individuals. Sequencing used immunoSEQ multiplex PCR; TCRdb keeps in-frame clones, though not all of them. The sample records around 2,100,000 clones, approximately 94% being singletons. Terminally differentiated effector memory CD45RA+ cells were excluded from the naive CD8 cells, which were CD45RO-negative and positively selected for CCR7. The sequenced sample consisted of naive CD8+ T cells sorted from blood. Source of these receptors: a man aged 18 to 29 in good health.

Comment on this clone: It may be a read error: a sequence one base away is much more abundant. V is TRBV7-6 and J is TRBJ1-1, with a weak D call TRBD1 (6 bases). Germline V CDR1 and CDR2: SGHVS, FNYEAQ. There are 13 residues in the CDR3. V was cut by 3 bases and J by 3 bases, with 8 bases left in between. This CDR3 reads CASSLGGHTEAFF. As DNA, the CDR3 is TGTGCCAGCAGCTTGGGGGGGCACACTGAAGCTTTCTTT. The variable domain in full, completed from reference TRBV7-6 and TRBJ1-1, reads GAGVSQSPRYKVTKRGQDVALRCDPISGHVSLYWYRQALGQGPEFLTYFNYEAQQDKSGLPNDRFSAERPEGSISTLTIQRTEQRDSAMYRCASSLGGHTEAFFGQGTRLTVV.

This chain links TRBV4-1 with TRBJ1-1; D remains ambiguous. Germline CDR1 and CDR2: MGHRA and YSYEKL. There are 16 residues in the CDR3. V shed 0 bases and J shed 3 bases, with 14 bases lying between them. Written as DNA, the CDR3 is TGCGCCAGCAGCCAAGATGGTGAGGGAGAAGACACTGAAGCTTTCTTT. Its protein is CASSQDGEGEDTEAFF.

This chain links TRBV10-2 with TRBJ2-7; D ambiguous. The CDR3 covers 16 residues. CDR1 and CDR2 (germline): WSHSY, SAAADI. The V gene lost 3 bases and the J gene lost 6 bases, with 21 bases spanning the gap. The CDR3 nucleotides read TGCGCCAGCAGTGACCCTGATGTCAGGCTCCTAGGCGAGCAGTACTTC. It is translated as CASSDPDVRLLGEQYF.

As regards this clone: Other DNA variants within this sample encode the same CDR3. This chain links TRBV4-1 with TRBJ2-2; tentative D call: TRBD2 (6 bases). V lost 3 bases, J lost 3 bases, and 8 bases lay in between. Germline CDR1 and CDR2: MGHRA and YSYEKL. The CDR3 has 14 amino acids. The CDR3 here is CASSQGEDTGELFF. The CDR3 nucleotides are TGCGCCAGCAGCCAGGGGGAGGACACCGGGGAGCTGTTTTTT.

The rearrangement links TRBV29-1 to TRBJ1-1; D gene ambiguous. This CDR3 spans 15 amino acids. V lost 0 bases and J 0 bases, leaving 11 bases between the germline ends. In germline, CDR1 is SQVTM, CDR2 ANQGSEA. CDR3 protein: CSVEDPLALNTEAFF. The DNA of the CDR3 is TGCAGCGTTGAAGACCCCCTGGCCCTGAACACTGAAGCTTTCTTT.

The J gene is TRBJ2-7, the V gene TRBV4-1; 8 positions match TRBD1. Looked up from germline, CDR1 is MGHRA and CDR2 is YSYEKL. The CDR3 is 15 residues long. Trimming took 0 bases from V and 3 from J; bases not matched to a gene: 4. The CDR3 protein is CASSQEWTGFYEQYF. The DNA of the CDR3 is TGCGCCAGCAGCCAAGAATGGACAGGGTTCTACGAGCAGTACTTC.

The V and J genes are TRBV7-9 and TRBJ2-1; TRBD2 agrees at 11 bases. The CDR3 is made up of 18 amino acids. V lost 4 bases and J lost 0; bases outside the gene matches: 8. The germline V gene encodes CDR1 SEHNR and CDR2 FQNEAQ (reference sequence). The CDR3 sequence: CASSSTSGTTRSYNEQFF. The DNA of the CDR3 is TGTGCCAGCAGCTCGACTAGCGGGACCACTCGCTCCTACAATGAGCAGTTCTTC.

CDR3 in amino acids: CASSVSGRGEETQYF. The CDR3 DNA reads TGTGCCAGCAGCGTATCGGGCAGGGGGGAGGAGACCCAGTACTTC. The chain links TRBV9 to TRBJ2-5; a weak D match, TRBD1 (7 bases). The V and J ends lost 1 base and 5 bases respectively, with 15 bases between them. The CDR3 totals 15 residues. Germline assignment: CDR1 SGDLS and CDR2 YYNGEE.

To note about this clone: Other nucleotide sequences from this sample produce the same CDR3. The V and J genes are TRBV7-9 and TRBJ2-2; D gene unclear. Germline CDR1 reads SEHNR; CDR2 reads FQNEAQ (reference sequence). This CDR3 is 13 amino acids long. V lost 5 bases and J lost 4, with 8 bases in between. The CDR3 sequence is CASSPDSTGELFF. The CDR3 DNA follows: TGTGCCAGCAGCCCGGATTCCACCGGGGAGCTGTTTTTT.

The chain couples TRBV5-6 to TRBJ2-7; D might be TRBD2 (6 bases). Deletions cut 0 bases from V and 6 bases from J, with 10 bases between. The CDR3 has 13 residues. CDR1 and CDR2 from the germline V gene are SGHDT and YYEEEE. The CDR3 reads CASSLGLVTEQYF. The CDR3 bases are TGTGCCAGCAGCTTGGGACTAGTTACCGAGCAGTACTTC.

This sequence joins TRBV7-2 and TRBJ1-2; no clear D gene. V was cut by 1 base and J by 9 bases, with 9 bases left in between. Germline CDR1 reads SGHTA; CDR2 reads FQGNSA. The CDR3 length is 12 residues. CDR3 sequence: CASSLGGSSYTF. The CDR3 region has the DNA TGTGCCAGCAGCTTAGGAGGGAGTAGCTACACCTTC.

V and J are TRBV18 and TRBJ2-2, with D perhaps TRBD1 or TRBD2 (5 bases each). Germline V CDR1 and CDR2: KGHSH, LQKENI. The CDR3 runs 15 residues. Between the trimmed V and J ends, which lost 2 bases and 5 bases, there was a span of 12 bases. CDR3 coding DNA: TGTGCCAGCTCACCAGTGAGGGGCGGAACCGGGGAGCTGTTTTTT. This gives the protein CASSPVRGGTGELFF.

This clone was picked up one time. The V gene is TRBV29-1, the J gene TRBJ1-1, with TRBD1 identical over 7 bases. This CDR3 has 14 residues. Losses at the gene ends were 7 bases for V and 2 bases for J; bases not matched to a gene: 10. CDR1 SQVTM and CDR2 ANQGSEA come from the germline V gene. CDR3 sequence reads: CSGADTGVNTEAFF. The CDR3 bases are TGCAGCGGAGCCGATACAGGGGTTAACACTGAAGCTTTCTTT.

As concerns this clone: Other nucleotide sequences from this sample produce the same CDR3. V usage is TRBV10-1 and J usage is TRBJ2-7; D is uncertain. The V gene's germline CDR1 is WNHNN and CDR2 SYGVQD (reference sequence). This CDR3 is 13 amino acids long. The ends were cut back, 0 bases at V and 2 bases at J, with 5 bases in the middle. The chain's CDR3 is CASSESSAYEQYF. CDR3 bases: TGCGCCAGCAGTGAGTCCTCAGCCTACGAGCAGTACTTC.

This rearrangement joins TRBV6-1 to TRBJ1-5; D possibly corresponds to TRBD1 (6 bases). The V and J ends lost 6 bases and 6 bases respectively, with 18 bases between them. The germline V gene encodes CDR1 MNHNS and CDR2 SASEGT. The CDR3 contains 15 residues. CDR3 coding DNA: TGTGCCAGCAGCGAACAGGGATACTCGGCTCAGCCCCAGCATTTT. Translation: CASSEQGYSAQPQHF.

The rearrangement joins TRBV6-5 to TRBJ2-2, with a tentative D call TRBD1 (6 bases). Trimming took 7 bases from V and 0 from J, leaving 12 bases between them. CDR1 and CDR2 (germline): MNHEY, SVGAGI. This CDR3 is built from 15 residues. CDR3 nucleotide sequence: TGTGCCAGCACCACGGGGACATCGAACACCGGGGAGCTGTTTTTT. Protein product: CASTTGTSNTGELFF.

Written as DNA, the CDR3 is TGTGCCAGCACCAGAAGCGGGGGGGCCGGTGAGACCCAGTACTTC. Translation gives CASTRSGGAGETQYF. The V and J genes are TRBV28 and TRBJ2-5, with TRBD2 identical over 10 bases. Germline values: CDR1 MDHEN, CDR2 SYDVKM. The CDR3 is 15 amino acids. V lost 7 bases to trimming and J lost 5 bases; unmatched junction nucleotides: 10.

The rearrangement links TRBV5-4 to TRBJ2-5; TRBD2 matches at 8 bases. From germline, CDR1 is SGHNT and CDR2 YYREEE (reference sequence). Losses at the gene ends were 4 bases for V and 2 bases for J; bases not matched to a gene: 10. The CDR3 is made up of 16 amino acids. CDR3 in amino acids: CASSTGLAAFQETQYF. In DNA, the CDR3 is TGTGCCAGCAGCACCGGACTAGCTGCCTTTCAAGAGACCCAGTACTTC.

The rearrangement joins TRBV20-1 to TRBJ2-3; D uncertain. V lost 5 bases to trimming and J lost 2 bases, with 2 bases between them. Germline assignment: CDR1 DFQATT and CDR2 SNEGSKA (reference sequence). This CDR3 is 10 amino acids long. In DNA form, the CDR3 reads TGCAGTGCTGCCACAGATACGCAGTATTTT. Protein: CSAATDTQYF.

Turning to this clone: The junction departs from the called germline gene at one end, perhaps through a read error. The V and J genes are TRBV10-1 and TRBJ2-7, with D uncertain. Germline-derived CDR1 and CDR2 are WNHNN and SYGVQD (reference sequence). The CDR3 spans 14 residues. CDR3 bases: TGCGCCGGCAGTGAGTCAGGTTATCGGAGCGAGCAGTACTTC. As protein: CAGSESGYRSEQYF.

A remark on this clone: The junction departs from germline at one end; a sequencing error may be responsible. This chain connects TRBV7-7 to TRBJ2-5; 7 bases align to TRBD2. Germline V gene sequence: CDR1 SSHAT, CDR2 FNYEAQ (reference sequence). The CDR3 loop spans 15 amino acids. CDR3 coding DNA: TGTGCTAGCAGCTTGTTAGCGGGCCTCCAAGAGACCCAGTACTTC. This sequence encodes CASSLLAGLQETQYF.

The genes are TRBV4-1 and TRBJ1-1; TRBD1 agrees at 8 bases. Per germline, CDR1 MGHRA and CDR2 YSYEKL. Trimming at V came to 0 bases and at J to 1 base, leaving 10 bases not matched to a gene. This CDR3 contains 18 residues. The DNA for the CDR3 is TGCGCCAGCAGCCAAGAACACAGGGGGGCCCTCGGGAACACTGAAGCTTTCTTT. Translated: CASSQEHRGALGNTEAFF.

Details on this clone: Its ends do not fully match the called genes, so a read error is possible. The chain couples TRBV10-3 to TRBJ2-7; TRBD1 matches at 9 bases. This CDR3 is built from 14 residues. In germline, CDR1 is ENHRY, CDR2 SYGVKD. The chain's CDR3 is CALRTGTGSAEQYF. CDR3 nucleotides: TGTGCCCTCAGGACAGGGACAGGGTCGGCCGAGCAGTACTTC.

The chain joins TRBV9 to TRBJ2-7; 9 positions match TRBD2. V shed 0 bases, J shed 1 base, and the junction held 5 bases outside the gene matches. Germline values: CDR1 SGDLS, CDR2 YYNGEE. The CDR3 spans 16 residues. In DNA, the CDR3 is TGTGCCAGCAGCGTAGGCGCTAGCGGGATATCCTACGAGCAGTACTTC. Its translation is CASSVGASGISYEQYF.

V usage is TRBV6-5 and J usage is TRBJ2-1; 11 nucleotides match TRBD2. This CDR3 spans 15 amino acids. Trimming removed 5 bases from V and 5 bases from J; junction bases left unmatched: 5. Germline V gives CDR1 MNHEY, CDR2 SVGAGI. The CDR3 spells CASSIGLAGNNEQFF. In nucleotides, the CDR3 is TGTGCCAGCAGTATTGGACTAGCGGGCAACAATGAGCAGTTCTTC.